A selection of T cell receptor beta chains follows, all from one sample in a study of CD8+ T cells in alopecia areata. TCRdb's copy holds only in-frame clones and misses some; the assay was immunoSEQ multiplex PCR. The profile shows fewer than 110,000 clones, 85% to 90% of them singletons. This specimen consisted of CD8+ T cells sorted from blood, obtained at approximately week 30, from a patient treated with tofacitinib. These receptors were taken from a human donor with alopecia areata. CDR3s include the opening cysteine and the closing phenylalanine or tryptophan. Fields, in order: V gene, D gene, J gene, clone size, CDR3 protein, CDR3 DNA. The D gene is left open where the match is weak. Size is omitted from some rows. Given values are once, few, many or a class for expanded clones.

v_gene: TRBV20-1; d_gene: NA; j_gene: TRBJ2-1; abundance: NA; CDR3aa: CSARLAGEQFF; CDR3nt: TGCAGTGCTAGACTCGCTGGGGAGCAGTTCTTC
v_gene: TRBV7-9; d_gene: TRBD2; j_gene: TRBJ2-1; abundance: NA; CDR3aa: CASSRPSGDSYNEQFF; CDR3nt: TGTGCCAGCAGCCGCCCTAGCGGAGACTCCTACAATGAGCAGTTCTTC
v_gene: TRBV29-1; d_gene: NA; j_gene: TRBJ1-2; abundance: NA; CDR3aa: CSVEEKQVSGYTF; CDR3nt: TGCAGCGTTGAAGAAAAACAGGTCTCTGGCTACACCTTC
v_gene: TRBV13; d_gene: TRBD2; j_gene: TRBJ2-7; abundance: NA; CDR3aa: CASSLWTSGVSYEQYF; CDR3nt: TGTGCCAGCAGCCTGTGGACTAGCGGGGTCTCCTACGAGCAGTACTTC
v_gene: TRBV5-4; d_gene: NA; j_gene: TRBJ2-7; abundance: NA; CDR3aa: CASSGDPYEQYF; CDR3nt: TGTGCCAGCAGCGGTGATCCCTACGAGCAGTACTTC
v_gene: TRBV4-1; d_gene: NA; j_gene: TRBJ1-2; abundance: NA; CDR3aa: CASSQALSDGYTF; CDR3nt: TGCGCCAGCAGCCAAGCGTTATCGGATGGCTACACCTTC
v_gene: TRBV19; d_gene: NA; j_gene: TRBJ2-1; abundance: NA; CDR3aa: CASSIAESYNEQFF; CDR3nt: TGTGCCAGTAGTATAGCGGAATCCTACAATGAGCAGTTCTTC
v_gene: TRBV6-6; d_gene: NA; j_gene: TRBJ2-7; abundance: NA; CDR3aa: CASRTAESSYEQYF; CDR3nt: TGTGCCAGCAGGACCGCAGAGAGCTCCTACGAGCAGTACTTC
v_gene: TRBV15; d_gene: NA; j_gene: TRBJ1-5; abundance: NA; CDR3aa: CATSRDQDQPQHF; CDR3nt: TGTGCCACCAGCAGAGATCAAGATCAGCCCCAGCATTTT
v_gene: TRBV9; d_gene: NA; j_gene: TRBJ2-1; abundance: NA; CDR3aa: CASSVETASNEQFF; CDR3nt: TGTGCCAGCAGCGTAGAGACAGCGAGCAATGAGCAGTTCTTC
v_gene: TRBV7-9; d_gene: NA; j_gene: TRBJ1-2; abundance: NA; CDR3aa: CASSLGGVYGYTF; CDR3nt: TGTGCCAGCAGCTTAGGCGGGGTCTATGGCTACACCTTC
v_gene: TRBV2; d_gene: NA; j_gene: TRBJ2-2; abundance: once; CDR3aa: CASSDSYTGELFF; CDR3nt: TGTGCCAGCAGTGACTCTTATACCGGGGAGCTGTTTTTT
v_gene: TRBV10-2; d_gene: NA; j_gene: TRBJ2-3; abundance: NA; CDR3aa: CASSLGPVADTQYF; CDR3nt: TGCGCCAGCAGTTTGGGCCCCGTCGCGGATACGCAGTATTTT
v_gene: TRBV7-9; d_gene: NA; j_gene: TRBJ2-7; abundance: NA; CDR3aa: CASSLLGSEQYF; CDR3nt: TGTGCCAGCAGCTTATTAGGGTCCGAGCAGTACTTC
v_gene: TRBV9; d_gene: NA; j_gene: TRBJ2-7; abundance: NA; CDR3aa: CASSVGDGRYEQYF; CDR3nt: TGTGCCAGCAGCGTAGGCGACGGGAGATACGAGCAGTACTTC
v_gene: TRBV11-2; d_gene: NA; j_gene: TRBJ2-7; abundance: NA; CDR3aa: CASSSAYEQYF; CDR3nt: TGTGCCAGCAGCTCCGCCTACGAGCAGTACTTC
v_gene: TRBV13; d_gene: NA; j_gene: TRBJ1-4; abundance: NA; CDR3aa: CASSLRDNSNEKLFF; CDR3nt: TGTGCCAGCAGTTTACGAGACAACTCTAATGAAAAACTGTTTTTT
v_gene: TRBV12-5; d_gene: NA; j_gene: TRBJ2-2; abundance: NA; CDR3aa: CASGLGTGELFF; CDR3nt: TGTGCTAGTGGTTTAGGTACCGGGGAGCTGTTTTTT
v_gene: TRBV6-6; d_gene: NA; j_gene: TRBJ2-3; abundance: once; CDR3aa: CASTDPSPTDTQYF; CDR3nt: TGTGCCAGCACAGACCCCAGCCCCACAGATACGCAGTATTTT
v_gene: TRBV29-1; d_gene: NA; j_gene: TRBJ1-4; abundance: NA; CDR3aa: CSDGQSGGEKLFF; CDR3nt: TGCAGCGATGGACAGTCGGGTGGGGAAAAACTGTTTTTT
v_gene: TRBV7-6; d_gene: NA; j_gene: TRBJ2-5; abundance: few; CDR3aa: CASSLAGETQYF; CDR3nt: TGTGCCAGCAGCTTAGCAGGGGAGACCCAGTACTTC
v_gene: TRBV19; d_gene: NA; j_gene: TRBJ2-7; abundance: NA; CDR3aa: CASSMVVNSYEQYF; CDR3nt: TGTGCCAGTAGTATGGTCGTGAATTCCTACGAGCAGTACTTC
v_gene: TRBV9; d_gene: NA; j_gene: TRBJ2-7; abundance: once; CDR3aa: CASSAPSSYEQYF; CDR3nt: TGTGCCAGCAGCGCCCCCTCGTCCTACGAGCAGTACTTC
v_gene: TRBV27; d_gene: NA; j_gene: TRBJ1-5; abundance: NA; CDR3aa: CASRRGSGNQPQHF; CDR3nt: TGTGCCAGCAGGCGGGGTTCTGGCAATCAGCCCCAGCATTTT
v_gene: TRBV27; d_gene: TRBD2; j_gene: TRBJ2-1; abundance: NA; CDR3aa: CASSGAGGQFF; CDR3nt: TGTGCCAGCAGTGGAGCGGGAGGGCAGTTCTTC
v_gene: TRBV10-3; d_gene: NA; j_gene: TRBJ2-3; abundance: NA; CDR3aa: CAISDPTGDTQFF; CDR3nt: TGTGCCATCAGTGACCCGACAGGAGATACGCAGTTTTTT
v_gene: TRBV6-1; d_gene: NA; j_gene: TRBJ2-7; abundance: once; CDR3aa: CASSESPGFVEQYF; CDR3nt: TGTGCCAGCAGTGAAAGCCCGGGTTTCGTGGAGCAGTACTTC
v_gene: TRBV9; d_gene: NA; j_gene: TRBJ1-1; abundance: NA; CDR3aa: CASSADRRGRGNTEAFF; CDR3nt: TGTGCCAGCAGCGCTGACCGACGGGGGAGGGGGAACACTGAAGCTTTCTTT
v_gene: TRBV7-6; d_gene: TRBD2; j_gene: TRBJ2-7; abundance: once; CDR3aa: CASSLVLAGFYEQYF; CDR3nt: TGTGCCAGCAGCTTAGTTCTAGCGGGGTTCTACGAGCAGTACTTC